These T cell receptor beta chains were read from a single sample in a study of blood T cell repertoires in COVID-19. Assay used: immunoSEQ multiplex PCR; TCRdb lists only in-frame clones, some missing. Among 130,000 or so clones, 80% to 90% were seen once, and the ten largest hold about 2.6%. Sequencing input: PBMCs or T cells enriched from blood (not recorded which). The receptors here all came from a man aged 35-49 years with acute COVID-19. The CDR3 runs from the conserved cysteine through the conserved F or W. A D gene is named only where the DNA matches it firmly. Clone size is shown for a subset of rows, as once, few, many or a class of expanded clone.

CDR3aa	CDR3nt	d_gene	len	j_gene	abundance	v_gene
CASSYQGLYGYTF	TGTGCCAGCAGTTACCAGGGTTTGTATGGCTACACCTTC	.	13	TRBJ1-2	.	TRBV6-5
CASSVGQDPLMGYTF	TGTGCCAGCAGCGTAGGACAGGACCCTCTTATGGGCTACACCTTC	.	15	TRBJ1-2	.	TRBV9
CASSLGHLEEKLFF	TGTGCCAGCAGCCTGGGACATTTGGAAGAAAAACTGTTTTTT	.	14	TRBJ1-4	few	TRBV7-9
CAWSVNAGSYEQYF	TGTGCCTGGAGTGTAAATGCAGGTTCCTACGAGCAGTACTTC	.	14	TRBJ2-7	.	TRBV30
CASSSQGWGNEQFF	TGTGCCAGCAGCTCACAGGGGTGGGGGAATGAGCAGTTCTTC	TRBD1	14	TRBJ2-1	once	TRBV5-6
CASGTGARTGELFF	TGCGCCAGCGGGACAGGGGCGCGCACCGGGGAGCTGTTTTTT	TRBD1	14	TRBJ2-2	.	TRBV10-2
CASSLTGTILNTQYF	TGTGCCAGCAGCTTAACCGGGACTATTTTAAATACGCAGTATTTT	TRBD2	15	TRBJ2-3	.	TRBV11-3
CAVETRGPGELFF	TGTGCCGTCGAGACGAGGGGGCCCGGGGAGCTGTTTTTT	TRBD1	13	TRBJ2-2	.	TRBV12-3/TRBV12-4
CASSVDGGGYTF	TGTGCCAGCAGCGTGGACGGGGGTGGCTACACCTTC	.	12	TRBJ1-2	.	TRBV9
CASSLGRVSYEQYF	TGCGCCAGCAGCTTGGGTCGGGTCTCCTACGAGCAGTACTTC	.	14	TRBJ2-7	.	TRBV5-1
CASSVRTSGGRTGELFF	TGTGCCAGCAGCGTACGGACTAGCGGGGGGCGCACCGGGGAGCTGTTTTTT	.	17	TRBJ2-2	.	TRBV21-1
CASSPGTSGIGGTDTQYF	TGTGCCAGCAGCCCAGGGACTAGCGGGATAGGGGGGACAGATACGCAGTATTTT	TRBD2	18	TRBJ2-3	once	TRBV7-2
CASSPQGENQPQHF	TGTGCCAGCTCACCCCAGGGGGAAAATCAGCCCCAGCATTTT	TRBD1	14	TRBJ1-5	few	TRBV18
CASSIDSGQPYGYTF	TGTGCCAGTAGTATAGATTCGGGACAACCTTATGGCTACACCTTC	.	15	TRBJ1-2	.	TRBV19
CASSWRDSGANVLTF	TGTGCCAGCAGCTGGAGGGACTCTGGGGCCAACGTCCTGACTTTC	.	15	TRBJ2-6	few	TRBV5-4
CASSLNRAFF	TGTGCCAGCAGCTTAAACAGAGCTTTCTTT	.	10	TRBJ1-1	.	TRBV5-8
CASSQEMVAGGQETQYF	TGTGCCAGCAGCCAAGAAATGGTAGCGGGGGGACAAGAGACCCAGTACTTC	TRBD2	17	TRBJ2-5	.	TRBV14
CSAGSGGTYGYTF	TGCAGCGCGGGGAGTGGGGGGACTTATGGCTACACCTTC	.	13	TRBJ1-2	.	TRBV29-1
CASAIWGLAGNYEQYF	TGTGCCAGCGCTATTTGGGGACTAGCGGGAAACTACGAGCAGTACTTC	TRBD2	16	TRBJ2-7	.	TRBV28